This paragraph covers one T cell receptor (beta chain) sequence. This specimen belongs to a study of blood T cells in healthy people across ages. Turning to the study itself: Template switching captured about one barcoded beta molecule per two T cells.

The V gene's germline CDR1 is MDHEN and CDR2 SYDVKM. This CDR3 has 16 residues. V lost 2 bases and J 0 bases, leaving 13 bases between the germline ends. Using a J-beta primer mix together with a sample-barcoded 5' primer, a second PCR was run for roughly 7 to 11 cycles. A single record per CDR3 protein comes from TCRdb applying MiXCR to the 5' RACE reads. The sample contains roughly 680,000 distinct CDR3 sequences, roughly half of which appear only once. The receptor was derived from a woman older than 75 in good health. Sequencing was done on a sample of blood. The rearrangement joins TRBV28 to TRBJ1-1, with a tentative D call TRBD1 (6 bases). This chain's CDR3 is CASSLQGRTVNTEAFF. Written as DNA, the CDR3 is TGTGCCAGCAGTTTACAGGGGCGGACGGTGAACACTGAAGCTTTCTTT.